This section outlines one TCR beta chain sequence together with its context. The antigen remains undetermined. The germline V gene has CDR1 SGHVS and CDR2 FNYEAQ. This CDR3 is 13 amino acids long. The data are from a study of T cells expressing NK-cell markers. Background on the study: Seven of the eight sequenced donors were classified as HCMV-seropositive, and one was classified as seronegative. Overall study findings and caveats: Expanded NKG2C+ T cell clones were not confirmed as HCMV-specific.

As the method of synthesis, 5'RACE template switching with UMIs yielded TCR beta cDNA. No DNA is given; TCRdb re-called the 5' RACE reads and lists each CDR3 protein once. This sample contains 350,000 to 450,000 distinct CDR3 sequences. V usage is TRBV7-6 and J usage is TRBJ2-3; TCRdb proposes TRBD2, but this gene call is untestable without DNA. The sequence was collected from a man aged 18 to 69 in good health. The specimen was blood T cells: a sorted CD56 or NKG2C T cell subset, CD4+ or CD8+ T cells, or bulk PBMC T cells (not recorded which). CDR3 region: CASSSSGGYTQYF.